Here is one T cell receptor (beta chain) with its context. Its antigen is not known. This sample is part of a study of PD-1 blockade in mismatch repair-deficient tumors. Looking at the study overall: Patients had about a dozen mismatch repair-deficient cancer types and were previously treated and progressing.

Study-wide findings and caveats: Tumor-resident clones, often absent from pretreatment blood, expanded after pembrolizumab and then contracted.

TCRs were sequenced from a few patients responding to pembrolizumab. The germline gives CDR1 SGDLS, CDR2 YYNGEE. The germline V and J ends were trimmed by 0 bases and 4 bases, with 4 bases remaining between them. The CDR3 is 12 residues long. The method was immunoSEQ multiplex PCR; TCRdb's version includes in-frame clones alone and lacks a portion of them. Among 55,000 to 85,000 clones listed, 70% to 80% were seen once. The receptor comes from an adult with mismatch repair-deficient cancer. The chain links TRBV9 to TRBJ2-5; D is uncertain. Sequenced material: peripheral blood, taken 2 weeks after starting pembrolizumab. CDR3 nucleotide sequence: TGTGCCAGCAGCGTAGACGGAGAGACCCAGTACTTC. It encodes CASSVDGETQYF.